Below, one T cell receptor beta chain is given with its context. In the authors' workflow: Nucleated cell counts were estimated from reference gene primer amplification. The method was immunoSEQ multiplex PCR; TCRdb's version includes in-frame clones alone and lacks a portion of them. That table gives V, J and clone size, and the DNA gave D and trimming. The sample yields 60,000 to 65,000 clones, roughly four fifths seen once. Germline V gene lookup returns CDR1 LGHDT and CDR2 YNNKEL (reference sequence). Trimming left V 4 bases short and J 4 bases short, with 11 bases between. This CDR3 comprises 14 residues. These data are taken from a study of blood T cell repertoires in COVID-19. Overall study context: COVID-19 samples collected from the United States, Italy and Spain covered acute and convalescent phases. The analysed material was cDNA or gDNA that came from T cells, B-cell-depleted T cells, or PBMCs.

Sequencing was done on a sample of peripheral blood. This chain joins TRBV3-1 (or the pseudogene TRBV3-2) and TRBJ1-5; tentative D call: TRBD1 (5 bases). This TCR derives from a man aged 55 to 70 with acute or convalescent COVID-19. The CDR3 reads CASSRGGKNQPQHF. The CDR3 DNA reads as TGTGCCAGCAGCCGCGGGGGAAAAAATCAGCCCCAGCATTTT.